This is a list of T cell receptor beta chains from one sample in a study of blood T cells in healthy people across ages. TCRdb called the 5' RACE reads again in MiXCR, with one record for every CDR3 protein. The sample has over 950,000 distinct CDR3 sequences; roughly half are singletons. The sample comprised blood. The source of these receptors is a woman aged 55-69 years in good health. The CDR3 runs from the conserved cysteine through the conserved F or W. Fields, in order: J gene, D gene, clone size, V gene, CDR3 DNA, CDR3 protein. A D gene is named only where the DNA matches it firmly. Clone size is stated in some rows and not others, as once, few, many or a class when expanded.

j_gene: TRBJ2-7
d_gene: TRBD1
abundance: few
v_gene: TRBV28
CDR3nt: TGTGCCAGCAGAACCTCCGGGACAGCCTTTTACGAGCAGTACTTC
CDR3aa: CASRTSGTAFYEQYF

j_gene: TRBJ1-4
d_gene: NA
abundance: NA
v_gene: TRBV5-4
CDR3nt: TGTGCCAGCAGCTCGAACAGGGCTCTTAATGAAAAACTGTTTTTT
CDR3aa: CASSSNRALNEKLFF

j_gene: TRBJ2-5
d_gene: TRBD2
abundance: NA
v_gene: TRBV6-1
CDR3nt: TGTGCCAGCAGTTCGGGACTAGCGGCCCAACGTGCGTACTTC
CDR3aa: CASSSGLAAQRAYF

j_gene: TRBJ2-7
d_gene: NA
abundance: NA
v_gene: TRBV20-1
CDR3nt: TGCAGTACCGCGGACTCTTTGGCCTACGAGCAGTACTTC
CDR3aa: CSTADSLAYEQYF

j_gene: TRBJ2-2
d_gene: TRBD1
abundance: few
v_gene: TRBV28
CDR3nt: TGTGCCAGCAGCTTTACCCGGGACAGAAACACCGGGGAGCTGTTTTTT
CDR3aa: CASSFTRDRNTGELFF

j_gene: TRBJ2-5
d_gene: NA
abundance: NA
v_gene: TRBV28
CDR3nt: TGTGCCAGCAGTTCCTCGGCGGCCCTAGGGGAAGAGACCCAGTACTTC
CDR3aa: CASSSSAALGEETQYF

j_gene: TRBJ2-7
d_gene: NA
abundance: few
v_gene: TRBV5-4
CDR3nt: TGTGCCAGCAGCCACGGACCCTTAGGGGCCTACGAGCAGTACTTC
CDR3aa: CASSHGPLGAYEQYF

j_gene: TRBJ1-1
d_gene: NA
abundance: NA
v_gene: TRBV21-1
CDR3nt: TGTGCCAGCAGCACCCGAGACAGGGAGGGCACTGAAGCTTTCTTT
CDR3aa: CASSTRDREGTEAFF

j_gene: TRBJ1-5
d_gene: NA
abundance: NA
v_gene: TRBV27
CDR3nt: TGTGCCAGCAGTTTAGGTGGAGTGGCTGGACAGCCCCAGCATTTT
CDR3aa: CASSLGGVAGQPQHF

j_gene: TRBJ1-2
d_gene: TRBD1
abundance: NA
v_gene: TRBV7-9
CDR3nt: TGTGCCAGCAGCTTAGTGACAGGGGATGGCTACACCTTC
CDR3aa: CASSLVTGDGYTF

j_gene: TRBJ2-7
d_gene: NA
abundance: few
v_gene: TRBV11-2
CDR3nt: TGTGCCAGCAGCTCGACCCGGGACGGGACCTACGAGCAGTACTTC
CDR3aa: CASSSTRDGTYEQYF

j_gene: TRBJ2-7
d_gene: NA
abundance: NA
v_gene: TRBV10-3
CDR3nt: TGTGCCATCAGTGCTCTTGAGCCGGGCTCCTACGAGCAGTACTTC
CDR3aa: CAISALEPGSYEQYF

j_gene: TRBJ2-7
d_gene: TRBD1
abundance: NA
v_gene: TRBV20-1
CDR3nt: TGCAGCGCGGACAGGGGACGATACGAGCAGTACTTC
CDR3aa: CSADRGRYEQYF

j_gene: TRBJ2-1
d_gene: TRBD1
abundance: NA
v_gene: TRBV11-2
CDR3nt: TGTGCCAGCAGCCACAGGGGTCTACCGTACAATGAGCAGTTCTTC
CDR3aa: CASSHRGLPYNEQFF

j_gene: TRBJ2-1
d_gene: TRBD2
abundance: once
v_gene: TRBV15
CDR3nt: TGTGCCACCAGCAGCCTCGGACTAGCGGGAGACAATGAGCGGTTCTTC
CDR3aa: CATSSLGLAGDNERFF

j_gene: TRBJ2-7
d_gene: TRBD2
abundance: NA
v_gene: TRBV2
CDR3nt: TGTGCCAGCACCGAATGGGGCGGGAGTAACTACGAGCAGTACTTC
CDR3aa: CASTEWGGSNYEQYF

j_gene: TRBJ2-1
d_gene: NA
abundance: NA
v_gene: TRBV7-2
CDR3nt: TGTGCCAGCAGCTTAGGGAAGGGGGTCGGCAATGAGCAGTTCTTC
CDR3aa: CASSLGKGVGNEQFF

j_gene: TRBJ2-4
d_gene: TRBD1
abundance: few
v_gene: TRBV7-9
CDR3nt: TGTGCCAGCAGCAGACACAATACAGGGGACGGGCAGTACTTC
CDR3aa: CASSRHNTGDGQYF

j_gene: TRBJ1-1
d_gene: NA
abundance: NA
v_gene: TRBV2
CDR3nt: TGTGCCAGCAGAGCCCCCTTAATGAACACTGAAGCTTTCTTT
CDR3aa: CASRAPLMNTEAFF

j_gene: TRBJ2-3
d_gene: NA
abundance: once
v_gene: TRBV7-9
CDR3nt: TGTGCCCGCAGCTTAGTGGCGGATACGCAGTATTTT
CDR3aa: CARSLVADTQYF

j_gene: TRBJ2-1
d_gene: TRBD2
abundance: NA
v_gene: TRBV20-1
CDR3nt: TGCAGTGCTAGAGAGCCGGCGGGAGCTGGGCATGAGCAGTTCTTC
CDR3aa: CSAREPAGAGHEQFF

j_gene: TRBJ2-1
d_gene: TRBD2
abundance: NA
v_gene: TRBV11-2
CDR3nt: TGTGCCGGCAGCAGCAGGGGGACTAGCGGGAGGAGGGAGGATGAGCAGTTCTTC
CDR3aa: CAGSSRGTSGRREDEQFF

j_gene: TRBJ2-7
d_gene: NA
abundance: few
v_gene: TRBV29-1
CDR3nt: TGCAGCGTTGGAGTCGAGGGCCTAACCTACGAGCAGTACTTC
CDR3aa: CSVGVEGLTYEQYF

j_gene: TRBJ2-1
d_gene: TRBD2
abundance: NA
v_gene: TRBV29-1
CDR3nt: TGCATGGGCGGGAGCTCCTACAATGAGCAGTTCTTC
CDR3aa: CMGGSSYNEQFF

j_gene: TRBJ1-4
d_gene: TRBD1
abundance: few
v_gene: TRBV6-6
CDR3nt: TGTGCCAGCAGACCGGGACAGGGAGATGAAAAACTGTTTTTT
CDR3aa: CASRPGQGDEKLFF

j_gene: TRBJ2-6
d_gene: NA
abundance: few
v_gene: TRBV5-1
CDR3nt: TGCGCCAGCAGCTTATCGTCCCGGGGGTCCGGGGCCAACGTCCTGACTTTC
CDR3aa: CASSLSSRGSGANVLTF

j_gene: TRBJ2-5
d_gene: TRBD2
abundance: NA
v_gene: TRBV28
CDR3nt: TGTGCCAGCAGTTTCCGCCTAGCGGGAGAACAAGAGACCCAGTACTTC
CDR3aa: CASSFRLAGEQETQYF

j_gene: TRBJ2-1
d_gene: NA
abundance: NA
v_gene: TRBV20-1
CDR3nt: TGCAGTGCCTACAGCACTGAGCAGTTCTTC
CDR3aa: CSAYSTEQFF

j_gene: TRBJ2-7
d_gene: TRBD1
abundance: few
v_gene: TRBV27
CDR3nt: TGTGCCAGCAGTCAAACACGGACAGGGGAATACGAGCAGTACTTC
CDR3aa: CASSQTRTGEYEQYF

j_gene: TRBJ1-5
d_gene: NA
abundance: NA
v_gene: TRBV30
CDR3nt: TGTGCCTGGAACGTCCTTGGGCAGCCCCAGCATTTT
CDR3aa: CAWNVLGQPQHF

j_gene: TRBJ2-3
d_gene: NA
abundance: many
v_gene: TRBV7-6
CDR3nt: TGTGCCAGCAGCCAGGCCGGAGATACGCAGTATTTT
CDR3aa: CASSQAGDTQYF

j_gene: TRBJ1-1
d_gene: NA
abundance: many
v_gene: TRBV6-4
CDR3nt: TGTGCCAGCAGACGGGACGGGCGGGGCACTGAAGCTTTCTTT
CDR3aa: CASRRDGRGTEAFF

j_gene: TRBJ1-2
d_gene: TRBD1
abundance: many
v_gene: TRBV29-1
CDR3nt: TGCAGCGCCGAGGGACAGGGCGGTGGCTACACCTTC
CDR3aa: CSAEGQGGGYTF

j_gene: TRBJ2-7
d_gene: NA
abundance: NA
v_gene: TRBV6-1
CDR3nt: TGTGCCAGCAGTGAGAATTCCGGGAATTTGAGATACGAGCAGTACTTC
CDR3aa: CASSENSGNLRYEQYF

j_gene: TRBJ2-7
d_gene: NA
abundance: NA
v_gene: TRBV25-1
CDR3nt: TGTGCCGAGGAAGGTACAAGCTCCTACGAGCAGTACTTC
CDR3aa: CAEEGTSSYEQYF

j_gene: TRBJ2-3
d_gene: TRBD1
abundance: NA
v_gene: TRBV12-3/TRBV12-4
CDR3nt: TGTGCCAGCAGTTTTCCGGGACAGGCGACAGATACGCAGTATTTT
CDR3aa: CASSFPGQATDTQYF

j_gene: TRBJ1-2
d_gene: NA
abundance: NA
v_gene: TRBV5-6
CDR3nt: TGTGCCAGCAGCTTGATGGGGGTTTATGGCTACACCTTC
CDR3aa: CASSLMGVYGYTF

j_gene: TRBJ2-5
d_gene: TRBD2
abundance: NA
v_gene: TRBV5-1
CDR3nt: TGCGCCAGCAGCCCGGGGGGGAGTTCGTGGGCCCAGTACTTC
CDR3aa: CASSPGGSSWAQYF

j_gene: TRBJ2-2
d_gene: TRBD1
abundance: few
v_gene: TRBV24-1
CDR3nt: TGTGCCACCAGGGGACAGACGAACACCGGGGAGCTGTTTTTT
CDR3aa: CATRGQTNTGELFF

j_gene: TRBJ2-7
d_gene: TRBD2
abundance: NA
v_gene: TRBV20-1
CDR3nt: TGCAGTGCTAGACTAGCGGGACTCTCCTACGAGCAGTACTTC
CDR3aa: CSARLAGLSYEQYF

j_gene: TRBJ2-7
d_gene: NA
abundance: NA
v_gene: TRBV4-1
CDR3nt: TGCGCCAGCAGCCAAGATGACAGTAATCTCTACGAGCAGTACTTC
CDR3aa: CASSQDDSNLYEQYF